Presented here are 21 T cell receptor beta chains from one specimen sequenced in a study of blood T cell repertoires in COVID-19. Here immunoSEQ multiplex PCR was the method, and the copy in TCRdb shows in-frame clones only, minus some. The sample records about 50,000 clones, over 65% being singletons. What was sequenced was peripheral blood. These receptors all stem from a human donor in a cohort sampled during active COVID-19.

The chain employs TRBV5-4 and TRBJ1-1; tentative D call: TRBD1 (6 bases). This CDR3 is 16 amino acids long. In germline, CDR1 is SGHNT, CDR2 YYREEE (reference sequence). Deletions cut 0 bases from V and 0 bases from J, with 12 bases between. CDR3 protein: CASSLATGDMNTEAFF. The CDR3 DNA reads as TGTGCCAGCAGCTTGGCGACAGGAGACATGAACACTGAAGCTTTCTTT. The full variable domain, in which reference TRBV5-4 and TRBJ1-1 provide the parts outside the CDR3, is ETGVTQSPTHLIKTRGQQVTLRCSSQSGHNTVSWYQQALGQGPQFIFQYYREEENGRGNFPPRFSGLQFPNYSSELNVNALELDDSALYLCASSLATGDMNTEAFFGQGTRLTVV.

V gene TRBV7-8 combines with J gene TRBJ1-3; unclear D gene. The germline V and J ends were trimmed by 2 bases and 4 bases, with 15 bases remaining between them. This CDR3 spans 16 amino acids. Germline V gene data show CDR1 as SGHVS and CDR2 as FQNEAQ. CDR3 residues: CASSLSAFSLGNTIYF. CDR3 nucleotide sequence: TGTGCCAGCAGCTTAAGCGCGTTTTCGCTCGGAAACACCATATATTTT.

The chain combines TRBV4-3 with TRBJ1-5; unclear D gene. This CDR3 contains 17 residues. Germline CDR1 and CDR2: LGHNA and YSLEER. The V and J ends lost 5 bases and 0 bases respectively, with 17 bases between them. The CDR3 here is CASSASLGPNSNQPQHF. The DNA of the CDR3 is TGCGCCAGCAGCGCAAGCCTTGGGCCCAATAGCAATCAGCCCCAGCATTTT.

The V and J genes are TRBV4-3 and TRBJ1-5; D gene ambiguous. Trimming removed 5 bases from V and 2 bases from J, with 13 bases in between. The CDR3 length is 15 residues. The V gene's germline CDR1 is LGHNA and CDR2 YSLEER. DNA of the CDR3: TGCGCCAGCAGCAGAGCGGTTTATGGCAATCAGCCCCAGCATTTT. This encodes CASSRAVYGNQPQHF.

This chain links TRBV5-1 with TRBJ1-1, with 9 bases aligning to TRBD1. Per the germline V gene, CDR1 is SGHRS and CDR2 is YFSETQ. The trim removed 3 bases at V and 1 base at J, leaving 7 bases unmatched. This CDR3 is 16 amino acids long. CDR3 nucleotide sequence: TGCGCCAGCAGCTCGGGACAGGGAGTCGGGAACACTGAAGCTTTCTTT. This encodes CASSSGQGVGNTEAFF.

The chain has TRBV4-1 and TRBJ2-6; TRBD1 is a possible D gene (6 bases). The germline CDR1 and CDR2 sequences are MGHRA and YSYEKL. This CDR3 contains 18 residues. V lost 1 base to trimming and J lost 0 bases, with 13 bases between them. The chain's CDR3 is CASSQGVVRGSGANVLTF. The CDR3 region has the DNA TGCGCCAGCAGCCAAGGGGTCGTCAGGGGCTCTGGGGCCAACGTCCTGACTTTC.

J is TRBJ1-1 and V is TRBV5-1, with TRBD1 matching over 7 bases. V lost 4 bases and J lost 4; bases outside the gene matches: 4. Germline V CDR1 and CDR2: SGHRS, YFSETQ. CDR3 length equals 13 residues. The CDR3, as DNA: TGCGCCAGCAGCCAGGGACAGTCCACTGAAGCTTTCTTT. It specifies CASSQGQSTEAFF.

This clone was found a few times. The chain recombines TRBV30 with TRBJ2-1; 7 bases map to TRBD2. The CDR3 sequence is 15 residues long. Per germline, CDR1 GTSNPN and CDR2 SVGIG (reference sequence). J was trimmed by 5 bases and V by 3 bases; bases with no gene match: 10. The CDR3 is CAWRAGLKINNEQFF. The CDR3 nucleotides read TGTGCCTGGAGGGCGGGACTAAAGATAAACAATGAGCAGTTCTTC.

This chain joins TRBV4-3 and TRBJ1-5; a weak D match, TRBD1 (6 bases). V lost 4 bases to trimming and J lost 2 bases, with 9 bases between them. The germline gives CDR1 LGHNA, CDR2 YSLEER. This CDR3 is 14 amino acids long. Written as DNA, the CDR3 is TGCGCCAGCAGCCCCCACAGGGGCAATCAGCCCCAGCATTTT. Protein sequence: CASSPHRGNQPQHF.

This CDR3 is CSVEDLIQESEAFF. CDR3 DNA: TGCAGCGTTGAAGATCTAATCCAGGAATCCGAAGCTTTCTTT. The chain links TRBV29-1 to TRBJ1-1; no clear D gene. V lost 0 bases to trimming and J lost 8 bases, with 16 bases between them. CDR3 length: 14 residues. Germline V CDR1 and CDR2: SQVTM, ANQGSEA.

CDR3 residues: CASSPSVRTGANTEAFF. The CDR3 DNA reads TGTGCCAGCTCACCATCTGTTAGGACAGGGGCGAACACTGAAGCTTTCTTT. The chain has TRBV18 and TRBJ1-1; 9 bases agree with TRBD1. Germline V CDR1 and CDR2: KGHSH, LQKENI. Trimming at V came to 2 bases and at J to 1 base, leaving 8 bases not matched to a gene. The CDR3 spans 17 residues.

This rearrangement joins TRBV19 to TRBJ1-3, with D perhaps matching TRBD1 (5 bases). V gave up 7 bases and J gave up 4 bases, with 17 bases separating them. CDR3 length: 15 amino acids. Germline V gene data show CDR1 as LNHDA and CDR2 as SQIVND (reference sequence). This CDR3 is CASIGFGGIGNTIYF. The CDR3 DNA reads TGTGCCAGTATTGGTTTCGGGGGGATCGGAAACACCATATATTTT.

The rearrangement joins TRBV5-1 to TRBJ1-5; 10 bases agree with TRBD1. The J segment lost 4 bases and the V segment lost 2 bases, leaving 3 bases of the junction unmatched. CDR3 size: 15 residues. Germline-derived CDR1 and CDR2 are SGHRS and YFSETQ. CDR3 amino acids: CASSFDRGPNQPQHF. DNA of the CDR3: TGCGCCAGCAGCTTTGACAGGGGGCCTAATCAGCCCCAGCATTTT.

V and J are TRBV5-3 and TRBJ2-4; the D gene is possibly TRBD2 (5 bases). Being an ORF, TRBV5-3 has a function that is uncertain. Trimming cost V 6 bases and J 0 bases, with 16 bases left between them. The CDR3 contains 16 residues. CDR3 bases: TGTGCCAGAATGTACGGGGTAATATTAGCCAAAAACATTCAGTACTTC. Its protein is CARMYGVILAKNIQYF.

This clone was picked up a small number of times. V usage is TRBV4-3 and J usage is TRBJ1-5, with TRBD1 matching over 9 bases. This CDR3 is built from 14 residues. V was clipped by 5 bases and J by 9 bases; unmatched bases: 8. Germline V lookup: CDR1 LGHNA, CDR2 YSLEER. The DNA for the CDR3 is TGCGCCAGCAGCAAGGACAGGGGAGGAAGGCCCCAGCATTTT. Its translation: CASSKDRGGRPQHF.

The V call is TRBV4-1, the J call TRBJ1-4; no clear D. Germline V CDR1 and CDR2: MGHRA, YSYEKL. Trimming took 0 bases from V and 7 from J, leaving 9 bases between them. The CDR3 has 14 residues. CDR3 in DNA: TGCGCCAGCAGCCAAGATCACACGGGTGAAAAACTGTTTTTT. The encoded protein is CASSQDHTGEKLFF.

The rearrangement uses TRBV10-3 and TRBJ2-6; D may be TRBD1 (5 bases). Trimming pared 10 bases from V and 0 bases from J, leaving 10 bases between. This CDR3 is built from 14 residues. The V gene's germline CDR1 is ENHRY and CDR2 SYGVKD. CDR3: CASTGFSGANVLTF. The CDR3 nucleotides are TGTGCCAGTACAGGATTCTCTGGGGCCAACGTCCTGACTTTC.

This clone was counted a single time. The chain employs TRBV28 and TRBJ2-7; the match to TRBD1 covers 8 bases. Looked up from germline, CDR1 is MDHEN and CDR2 is SYDVKM. This CDR3 is 14 amino acids long. Trimming cost V 5 bases and J 2 bases; bases outside gene matches: 5. The CDR3 coding sequence is TGTGCCAGCAGTCAGCCGGGACAGGCCTACGAGCAGTACTTC. Translation gives CASSQPGQAYEQYF.

This rearrangement joins TRBV29-1 to TRBJ1-1; no firm D call. The CDR3 has 11 amino acids. CDR1 is SQVTM, CDR2 ANQGSEA, per germline. Trimming removed 3 bases from V and 7 bases from J, with 9 bases in between. In DNA, the CDR3 is TGCAGCGTTGACTCAGGTTTTGAAGCTTTCTTT. Residues: CSVDSGFEAFF.

The chain joins TRBV4-1 to TRBJ1-2, with D hard to call. The CDR3 runs to 14 residues. In germline, CDR1 is MGHRA, CDR2 YSYEKL. The V and J ends lost 7 bases and 8 bases respectively, with 20 bases between them. CDR3 DNA: TGCGCCAGCATGCCCGTCCCGAGCGATGGGGGCTACACCTTC. Protein sequence: CASMPVPSDGGYTF.

The rearrangement links TRBV13 to TRBJ2-7; TRBD1 matches 10 bases. Trimming cost V 1 base and J 4 bases; bases outside gene matches: 4. The CDR3 extends over 15 amino acids. Germline-derived CDR1 and CDR2 are PRHDT and FYEKMQ (reference sequence). This CDR3 reads CASSLVGDRGYEQYF. In DNA, the CDR3 is TGTGCCAGCAGCTTAGTGGGGGACAGGGGATACGAGCAGTACTTC. Supplemented by reference TRBV13 and TRBJ2-7, the full variable domain reads AAGVIQSPRHLIKEKRETATLKCYPIPRHDTVYWYQQGPGQDPQFLISFYEKMQSDKGSIPDRFSAQQFSDYHSELNMSSLELGDSALYFCASSLVGDRGYEQYFGPGTRLTVT.